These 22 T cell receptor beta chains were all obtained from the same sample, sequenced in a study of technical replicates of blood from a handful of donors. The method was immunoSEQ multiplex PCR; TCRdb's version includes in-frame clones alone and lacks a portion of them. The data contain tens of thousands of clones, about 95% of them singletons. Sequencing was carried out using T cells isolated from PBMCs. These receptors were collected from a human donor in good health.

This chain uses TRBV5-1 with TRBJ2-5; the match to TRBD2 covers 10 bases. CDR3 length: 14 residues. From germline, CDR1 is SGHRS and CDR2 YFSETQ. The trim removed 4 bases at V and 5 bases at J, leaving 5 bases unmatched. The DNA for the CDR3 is TGCGCCAGCAGCCTAGCGGGAGTCCTGGAGACCCAGTACTTC. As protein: CASSLAGVLETQYF.

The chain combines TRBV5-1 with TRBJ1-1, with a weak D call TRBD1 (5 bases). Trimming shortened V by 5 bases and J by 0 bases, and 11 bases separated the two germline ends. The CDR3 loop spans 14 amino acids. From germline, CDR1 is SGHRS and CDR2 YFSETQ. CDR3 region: CASSGGHMNTEAFF. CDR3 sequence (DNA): TGCGCCAGCAGTGGTGGACACATGAACACTGAAGCTTTCTTT.

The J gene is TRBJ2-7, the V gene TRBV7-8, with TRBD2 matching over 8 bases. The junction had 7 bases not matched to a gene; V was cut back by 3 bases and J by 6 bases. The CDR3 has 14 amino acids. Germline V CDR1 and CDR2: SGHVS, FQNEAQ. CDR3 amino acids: CASSFVAGSLEQYF. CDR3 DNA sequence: TGTGCCAGCAGCTTTGTAGCGGGGTCTCTCGAGCAGTACTTC.

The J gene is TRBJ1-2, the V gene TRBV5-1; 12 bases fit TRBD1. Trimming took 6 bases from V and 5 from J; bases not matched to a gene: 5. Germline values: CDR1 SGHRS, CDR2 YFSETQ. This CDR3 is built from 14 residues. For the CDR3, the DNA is TGCGCCAGCACCGGGACAGGGGGCGTGTATGGCTACACCTTC. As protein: CASTGTGGVYGYTF.

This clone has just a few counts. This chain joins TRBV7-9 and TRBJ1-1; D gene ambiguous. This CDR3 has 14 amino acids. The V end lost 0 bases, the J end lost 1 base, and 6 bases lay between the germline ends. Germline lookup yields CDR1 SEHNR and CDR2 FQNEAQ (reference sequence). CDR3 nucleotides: TGTGCCAGCAGCTTAGCCGTACAGAACACTGAAGCTTTCTTT. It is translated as CASSLAVQNTEAFF.

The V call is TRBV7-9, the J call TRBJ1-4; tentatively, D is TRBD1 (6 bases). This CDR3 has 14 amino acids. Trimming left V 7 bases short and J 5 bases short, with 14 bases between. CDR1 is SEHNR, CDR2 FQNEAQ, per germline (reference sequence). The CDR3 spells CASTFDRSNEKLFF. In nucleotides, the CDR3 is TGTGCCAGCACCTTCGACAGGAGCAATGAAAAACTGTTTTTT.

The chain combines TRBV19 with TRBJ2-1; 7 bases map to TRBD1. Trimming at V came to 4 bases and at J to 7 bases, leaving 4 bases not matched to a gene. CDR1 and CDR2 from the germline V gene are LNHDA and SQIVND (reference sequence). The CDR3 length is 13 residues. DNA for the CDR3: TGTGCCAGTAGTACTCGACAGGGAAATGAGCAGTTCTTC. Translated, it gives CASSTRQGNEQFF.

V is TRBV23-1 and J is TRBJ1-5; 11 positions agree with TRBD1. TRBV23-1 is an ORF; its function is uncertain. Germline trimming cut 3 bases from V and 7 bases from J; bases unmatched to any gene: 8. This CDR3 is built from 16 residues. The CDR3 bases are TGCGCCAGCAGTCAGCAGGGACAGGGGGTAAGACAGCCCCAGCATTTT. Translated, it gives CASSQQGQGVRQPQHF.

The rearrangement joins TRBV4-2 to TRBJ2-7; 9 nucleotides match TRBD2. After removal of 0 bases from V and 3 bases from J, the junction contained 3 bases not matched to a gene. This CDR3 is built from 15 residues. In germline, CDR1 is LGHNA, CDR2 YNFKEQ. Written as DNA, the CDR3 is TGTGCCAGCAGCCAAGAACTAGCGGGTTACTACGAGCAGTACTTC. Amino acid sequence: CASSQELAGYYEQYF.

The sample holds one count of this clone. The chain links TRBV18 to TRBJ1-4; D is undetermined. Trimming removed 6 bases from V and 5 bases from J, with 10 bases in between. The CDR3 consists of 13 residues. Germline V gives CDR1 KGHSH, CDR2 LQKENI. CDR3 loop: CASSRSQNEKLFF. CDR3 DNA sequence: TGTGCCAGCTCTCGTAGCCAGAATGAAAAACTGTTTTTT.

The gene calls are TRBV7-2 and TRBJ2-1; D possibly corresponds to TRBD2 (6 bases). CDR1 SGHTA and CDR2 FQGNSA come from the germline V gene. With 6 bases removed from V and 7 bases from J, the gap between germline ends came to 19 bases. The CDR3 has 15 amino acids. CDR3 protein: CASSRDSLWGNEQFF. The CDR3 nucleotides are TGTGCCAGCAGTCGGGACTCATTGTGGGGGAATGAGCAGTTCTTC.

The CDR3 reads CASQPGEVHEQFF. As DNA, the CDR3 is TGCGCCAGCCAGCCGGGAGAGGTCCATGAGCAGTTCTTC. The chain carries TRBV10-1 and TRBJ2-1; maybe TRBD2 (6 bases). Germline V gives CDR1 WNHNN, CDR2 SYGVQD (reference sequence). Trimming pared 8 bases from V and 8 bases from J, leaving 16 bases between. CDR3 length equals 13 residues.

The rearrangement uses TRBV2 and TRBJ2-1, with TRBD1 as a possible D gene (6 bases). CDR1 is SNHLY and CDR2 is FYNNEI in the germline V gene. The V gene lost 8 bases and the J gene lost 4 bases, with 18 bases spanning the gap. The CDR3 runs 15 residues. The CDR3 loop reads CASREDGTPYNEQFF. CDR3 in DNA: TGTGCCAGCCGAGAGGACGGGACACCGTACAATGAGCAGTTCTTC.

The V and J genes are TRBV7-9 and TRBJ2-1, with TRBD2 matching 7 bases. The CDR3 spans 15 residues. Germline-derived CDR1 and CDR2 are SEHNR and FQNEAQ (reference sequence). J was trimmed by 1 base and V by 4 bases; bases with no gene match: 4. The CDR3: CASSSGTTSYNEQFF. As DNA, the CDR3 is TGTGCCAGCAGCTCCGGGACTACGTCCTACAATGAGCAGTTCTTC. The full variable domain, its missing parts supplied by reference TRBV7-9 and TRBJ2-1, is DTGVSQNPRHKITKRGQNVTFRCDPISEHNRLYWYRQTLGQGPEFLTYFQNEAQLEKSRLLSDRFSAERPKGSFSTLEIQRTEQGDSAMYLCASSSGTTSYNEQFFGPGTRLTVL.

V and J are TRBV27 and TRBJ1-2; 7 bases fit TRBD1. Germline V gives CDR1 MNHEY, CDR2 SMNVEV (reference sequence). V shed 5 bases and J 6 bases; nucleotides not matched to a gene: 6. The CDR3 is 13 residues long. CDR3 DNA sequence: TGTGCCAGCAGTGGGGGACAGTTGGATGGCTACACCTTC. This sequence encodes CASSGGQLDGYTF.

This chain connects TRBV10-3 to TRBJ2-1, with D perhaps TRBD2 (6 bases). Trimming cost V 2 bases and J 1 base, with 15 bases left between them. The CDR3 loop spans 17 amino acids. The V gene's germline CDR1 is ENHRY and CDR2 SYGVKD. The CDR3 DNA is TGTGCCATCAGTGAGACGGGAGTCAATATATCCTACAATGAGCAGTTCTTC. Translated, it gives CAISETGVNISYNEQFF.

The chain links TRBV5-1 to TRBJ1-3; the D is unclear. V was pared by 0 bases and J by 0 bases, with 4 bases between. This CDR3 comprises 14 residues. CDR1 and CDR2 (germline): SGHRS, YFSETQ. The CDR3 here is CASSLGSSGNTIYF. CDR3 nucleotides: TGCGCCAGCAGCTTGGGCAGCTCTGGAAACACCATATATTTT.

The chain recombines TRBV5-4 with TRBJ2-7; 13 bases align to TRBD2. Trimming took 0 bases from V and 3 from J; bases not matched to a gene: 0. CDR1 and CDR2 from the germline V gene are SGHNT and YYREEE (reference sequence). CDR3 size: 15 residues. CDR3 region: CASSLGTSGSYEQYF. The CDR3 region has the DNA TGTGCCAGCAGCTTGGGGACTAGCGGGAGCTACGAGCAGTACTTC.

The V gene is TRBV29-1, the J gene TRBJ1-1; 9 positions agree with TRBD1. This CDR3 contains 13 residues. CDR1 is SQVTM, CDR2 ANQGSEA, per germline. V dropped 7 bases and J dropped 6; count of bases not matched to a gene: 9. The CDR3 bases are TGCAGCGCCGGGGGACAGGGTAAATCTGAAGCTTTCTTT. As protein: CSAGGQGKSEAFF.

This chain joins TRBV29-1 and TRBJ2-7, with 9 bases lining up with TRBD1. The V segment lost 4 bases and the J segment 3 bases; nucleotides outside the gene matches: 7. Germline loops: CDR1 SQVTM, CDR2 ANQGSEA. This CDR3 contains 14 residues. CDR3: CSVGDRERFYEQYF. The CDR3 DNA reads TGCAGCGTTGGGGACAGGGAAAGATTCTACGAGCAGTACTTC.

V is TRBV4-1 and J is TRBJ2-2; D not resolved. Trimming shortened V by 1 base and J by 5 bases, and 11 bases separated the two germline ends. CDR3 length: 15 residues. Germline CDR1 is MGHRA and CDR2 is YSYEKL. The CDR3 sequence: CASSQAGSETGELFF. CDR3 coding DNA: TGCGCCAGCAGCCAAGCGGGTTCAGAGACCGGGGAGCTGTTTTTT.

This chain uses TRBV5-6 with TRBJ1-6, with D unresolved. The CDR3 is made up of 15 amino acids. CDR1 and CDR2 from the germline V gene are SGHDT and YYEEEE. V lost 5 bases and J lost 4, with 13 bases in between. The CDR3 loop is CASSGRQEYNSPLHF. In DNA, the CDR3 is TGTGCCAGCAGTGGGAGGCAGGAGTATAATTCACCCCTCCACTTT.